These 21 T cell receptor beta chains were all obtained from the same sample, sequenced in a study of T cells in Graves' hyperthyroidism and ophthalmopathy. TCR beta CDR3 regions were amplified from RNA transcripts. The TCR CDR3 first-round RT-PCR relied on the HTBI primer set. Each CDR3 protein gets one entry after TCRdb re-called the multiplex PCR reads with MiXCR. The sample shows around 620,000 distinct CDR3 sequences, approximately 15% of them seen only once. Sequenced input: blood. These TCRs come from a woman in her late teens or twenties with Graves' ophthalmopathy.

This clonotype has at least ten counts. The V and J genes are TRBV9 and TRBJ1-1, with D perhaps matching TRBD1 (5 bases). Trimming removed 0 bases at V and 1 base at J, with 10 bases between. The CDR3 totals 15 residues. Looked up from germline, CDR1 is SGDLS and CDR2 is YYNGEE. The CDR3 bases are TGTGCCAGCAGCGTAGGAGGGGTCCGGAACACTGAAGCTTTCTTT. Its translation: CASSVGGVRNTEAFF.

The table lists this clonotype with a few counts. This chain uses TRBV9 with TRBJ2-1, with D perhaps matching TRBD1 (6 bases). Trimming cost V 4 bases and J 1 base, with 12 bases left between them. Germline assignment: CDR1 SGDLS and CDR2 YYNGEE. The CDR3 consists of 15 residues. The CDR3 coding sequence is TGTGCCAGCAGCCCCGAGGGGGTTTCCTACAATGAGCAGTTCTTC. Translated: CASSPEGVSYNEQFF.

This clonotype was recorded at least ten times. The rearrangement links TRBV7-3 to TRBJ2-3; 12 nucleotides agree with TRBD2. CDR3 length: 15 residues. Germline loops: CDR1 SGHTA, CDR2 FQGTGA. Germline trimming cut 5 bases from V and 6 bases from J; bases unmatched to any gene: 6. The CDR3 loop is CASSAEGTSGDTQYF. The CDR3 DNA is TGTGCCAGCAGCGCCGAAGGGACTAGCGGGGATACGCAGTATTTT.

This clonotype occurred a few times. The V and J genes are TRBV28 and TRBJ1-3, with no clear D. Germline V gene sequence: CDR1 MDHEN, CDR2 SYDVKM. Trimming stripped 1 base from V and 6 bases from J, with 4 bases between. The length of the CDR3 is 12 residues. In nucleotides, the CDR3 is TGTGCCAGCAGTTTATCAACAAACACCATATATTTT. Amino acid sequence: CASSLSTNTIYF.

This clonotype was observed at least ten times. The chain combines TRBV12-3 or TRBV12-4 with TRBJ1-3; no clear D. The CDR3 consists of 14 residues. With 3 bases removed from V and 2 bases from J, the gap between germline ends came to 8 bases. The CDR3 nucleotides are TGTGCCAGCAGTTTCCACACCGCTGGAAACACCATATATTTT. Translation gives CASSFHTAGNTIYF.

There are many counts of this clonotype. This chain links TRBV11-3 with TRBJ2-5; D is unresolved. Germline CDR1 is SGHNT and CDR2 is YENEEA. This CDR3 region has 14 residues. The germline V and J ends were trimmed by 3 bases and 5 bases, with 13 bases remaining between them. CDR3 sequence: CASSFGRGKETQYF. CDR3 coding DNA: TGTGCCAGCAGCTTTGGCCGAGGCAAGGAGACCCAGTACTTC.

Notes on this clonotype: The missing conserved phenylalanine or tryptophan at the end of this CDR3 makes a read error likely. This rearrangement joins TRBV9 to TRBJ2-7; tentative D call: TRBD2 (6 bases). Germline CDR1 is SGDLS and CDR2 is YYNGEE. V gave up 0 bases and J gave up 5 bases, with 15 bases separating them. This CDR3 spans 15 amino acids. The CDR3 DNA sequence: TGTGCCAGCAGCGTAGAAAGTGTCGGGGGTGACGAGCAGTACTCC. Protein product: CASSVESVGGDEQYS.

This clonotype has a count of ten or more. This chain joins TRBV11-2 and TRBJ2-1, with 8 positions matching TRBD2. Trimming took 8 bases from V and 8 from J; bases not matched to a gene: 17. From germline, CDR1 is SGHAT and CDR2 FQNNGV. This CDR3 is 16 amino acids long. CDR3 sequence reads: CASRTDRSGILHEQFF. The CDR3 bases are TGTGCCAGCCGCACTGACCGTAGCGGGATCTTACATGAGCAGTTCTTC. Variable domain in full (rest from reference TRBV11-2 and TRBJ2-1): EAGVAQSPRYKIIEKRQSVAFWCNPISGHATLYWYQQILGQGPKLLIQFQNNGVVDDSQLPKDRFSAERLKGVDSTLKIQPAKLEDSAVYLCASRTDRSGILHEQFFGPGTRLTVL.

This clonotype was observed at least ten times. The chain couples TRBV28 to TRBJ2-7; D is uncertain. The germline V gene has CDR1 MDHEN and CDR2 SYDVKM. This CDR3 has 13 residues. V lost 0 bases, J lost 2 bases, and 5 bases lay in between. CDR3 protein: CASSLWLTYEQYF. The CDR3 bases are TGTGCCAGCAGTTTATGGCTTACCTACGAGCAGTACTTC.

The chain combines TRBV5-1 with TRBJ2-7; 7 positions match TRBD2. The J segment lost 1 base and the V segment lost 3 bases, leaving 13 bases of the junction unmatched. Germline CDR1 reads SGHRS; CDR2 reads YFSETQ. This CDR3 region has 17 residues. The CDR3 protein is CASSSKGRGPASYEQYF. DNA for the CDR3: TGCGCCAGCAGCTCAAAAGGGAGGGGACCTGCGTCCTACGAGCAGTACTTC.

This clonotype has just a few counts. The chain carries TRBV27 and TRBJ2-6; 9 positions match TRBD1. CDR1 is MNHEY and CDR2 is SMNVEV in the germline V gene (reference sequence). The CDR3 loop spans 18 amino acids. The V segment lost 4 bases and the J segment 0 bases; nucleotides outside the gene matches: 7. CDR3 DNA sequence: TGTGCCAGCAGTTCGATCGGACAGGGGAGCTCTGGGGCCAACGTCCTGACTTTC. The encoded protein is CASSSIGQGSSGANVLTF.

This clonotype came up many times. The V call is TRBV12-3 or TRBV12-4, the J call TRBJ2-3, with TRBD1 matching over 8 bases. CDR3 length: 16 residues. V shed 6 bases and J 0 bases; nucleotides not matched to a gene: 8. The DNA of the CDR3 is TGTGCCAGCAGCAGACAGGGGAATGGTAGCACAGATACGCAGTATTTT. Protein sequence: CASSRQGNGSTDTQYF.

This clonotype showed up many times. CDR3 bases: TGCGCCAGCAGCTTGGATTTGGACGAGCAGTACTTC. Translated, it gives CASSLDLDEQYF. This chain uses TRBV5-1 with TRBJ2-7, with unresolved D. CDR1 is SGHRS, CDR2 YFSETQ, per germline. This CDR3 has 12 amino acids. V shed 0 bases and J shed 5 bases, with 6 bases lying between them.

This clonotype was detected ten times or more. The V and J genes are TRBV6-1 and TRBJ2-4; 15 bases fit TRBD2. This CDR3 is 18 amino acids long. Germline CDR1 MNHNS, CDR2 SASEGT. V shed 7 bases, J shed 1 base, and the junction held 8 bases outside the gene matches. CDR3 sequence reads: CASKGLAGGGAAKNIQYF. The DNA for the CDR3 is TGTGCCAGCAAGGGACTAGCGGGAGGAGGAGCGGCCAAAAACATTCAGTACTTC.

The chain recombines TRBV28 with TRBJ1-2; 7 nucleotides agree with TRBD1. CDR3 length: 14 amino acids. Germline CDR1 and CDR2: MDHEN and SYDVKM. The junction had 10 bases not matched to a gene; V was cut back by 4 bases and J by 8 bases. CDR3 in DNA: TGTGCCAGCAGTTCCCCAGGAAGGGGGCTGGGCTACACCTTC. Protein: CASSSPGRGLGYTF.

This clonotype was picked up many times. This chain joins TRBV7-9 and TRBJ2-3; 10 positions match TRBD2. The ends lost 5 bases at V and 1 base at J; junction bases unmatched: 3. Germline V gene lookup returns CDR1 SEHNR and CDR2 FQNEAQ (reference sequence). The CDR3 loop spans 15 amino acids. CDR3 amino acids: CASSPSGRGTDTQYF. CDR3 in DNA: TGTGCCAGCAGCCCTAGCGGGAGAGGCACAGATACGCAGTATTTT. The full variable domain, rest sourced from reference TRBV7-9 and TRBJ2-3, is DTGVSQNPRHKITKRGQNVTFRCDPISEHNRLYWYRQTLGQGPEFLTYFQNEAQLEKSRLLSDRFSAERPKGSFSTLEIQRTEQGDSAMYLCASSPSGRGTDTQYFGPGTRLTVL.

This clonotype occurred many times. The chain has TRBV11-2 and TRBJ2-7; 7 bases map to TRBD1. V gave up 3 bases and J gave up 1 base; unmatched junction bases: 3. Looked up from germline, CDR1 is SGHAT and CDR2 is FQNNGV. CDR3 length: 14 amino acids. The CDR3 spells CASSFGTDSYEQYF. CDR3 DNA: TGTGCCAGCAGCTTCGGGACAGATTCCTACGAGCAGTACTTC.

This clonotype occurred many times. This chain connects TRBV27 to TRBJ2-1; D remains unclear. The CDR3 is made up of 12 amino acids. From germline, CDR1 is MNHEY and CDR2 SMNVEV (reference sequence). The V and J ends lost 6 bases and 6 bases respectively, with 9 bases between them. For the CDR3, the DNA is TGTGCCAGCAGGCAGGTTGGCAATGAGCAGTTCTTC. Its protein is CASRQVGNEQFF.

The CDR3 DNA reads as TGTGCCACCCTGGGGCAGGGGACGGGTGGCTACACCTTC. Translated, it gives CATLGQGTGGYTF. The J gene is TRBJ1-2, the V gene TRBV12-3 or TRBV12-4; D perhaps matches TRBD1 (6 bases). Deletions cut 10 bases from V and 7 bases from J, with 19 bases between. CDR3 length: 13 amino acids.

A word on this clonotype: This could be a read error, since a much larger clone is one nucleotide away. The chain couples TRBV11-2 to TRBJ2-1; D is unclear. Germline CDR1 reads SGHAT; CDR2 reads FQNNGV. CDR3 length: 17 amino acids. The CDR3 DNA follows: TGTGCCATCAGCTTAGTCTCCACGGAAAGCTCCTACAATGAGCAGTTCTTC. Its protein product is CAISLVSTESSYNEQFF.

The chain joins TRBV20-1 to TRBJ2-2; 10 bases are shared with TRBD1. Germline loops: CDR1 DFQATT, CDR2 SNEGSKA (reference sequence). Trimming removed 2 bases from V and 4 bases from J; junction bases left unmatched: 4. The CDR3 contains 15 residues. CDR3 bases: TGCAGTGCTAGATCGGGACAGGGGTTCACCGGGGAGCTGTTTTTT. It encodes CSARSGQGFTGELFF.